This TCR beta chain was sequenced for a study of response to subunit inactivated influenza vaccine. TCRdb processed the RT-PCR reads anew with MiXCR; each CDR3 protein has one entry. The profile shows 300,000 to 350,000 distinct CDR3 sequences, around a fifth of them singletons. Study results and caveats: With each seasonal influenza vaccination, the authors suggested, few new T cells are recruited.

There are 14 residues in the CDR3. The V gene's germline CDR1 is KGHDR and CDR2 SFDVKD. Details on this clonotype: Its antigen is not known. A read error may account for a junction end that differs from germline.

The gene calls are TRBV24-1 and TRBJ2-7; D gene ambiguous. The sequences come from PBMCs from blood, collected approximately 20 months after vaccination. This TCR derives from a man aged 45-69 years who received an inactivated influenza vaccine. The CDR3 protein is CATSDPQTSSEQYF. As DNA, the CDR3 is TGTGCCACCAGTGATCCCCAGACATCCTCCGAGCAGTACTTC.